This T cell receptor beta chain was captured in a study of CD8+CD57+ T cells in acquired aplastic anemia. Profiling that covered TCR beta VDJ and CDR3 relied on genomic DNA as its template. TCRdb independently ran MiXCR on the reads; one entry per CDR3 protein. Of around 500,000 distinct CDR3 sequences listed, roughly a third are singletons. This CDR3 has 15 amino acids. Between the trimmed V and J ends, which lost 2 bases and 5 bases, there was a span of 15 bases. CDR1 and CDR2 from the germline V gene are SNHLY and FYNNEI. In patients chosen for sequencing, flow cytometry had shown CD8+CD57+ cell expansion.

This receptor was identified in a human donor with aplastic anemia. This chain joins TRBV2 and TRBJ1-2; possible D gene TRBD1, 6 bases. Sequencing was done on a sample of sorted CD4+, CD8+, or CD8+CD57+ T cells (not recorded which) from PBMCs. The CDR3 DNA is TGTGCCAGCAGTGAACGTCAGGGGAGTCCTTATGGCTACACCTTC. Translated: CASSERQGSPYGYTF.